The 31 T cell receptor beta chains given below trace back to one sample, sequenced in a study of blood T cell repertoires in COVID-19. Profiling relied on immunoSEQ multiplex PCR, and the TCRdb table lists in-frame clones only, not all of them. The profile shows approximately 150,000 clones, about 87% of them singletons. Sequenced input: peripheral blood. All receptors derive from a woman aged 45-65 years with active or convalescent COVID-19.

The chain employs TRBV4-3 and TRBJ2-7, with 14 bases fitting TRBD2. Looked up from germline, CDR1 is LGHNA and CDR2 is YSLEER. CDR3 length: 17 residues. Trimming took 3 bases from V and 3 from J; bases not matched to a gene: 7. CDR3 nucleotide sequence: TGCGCCAGCAGCCAGGGACTAGCGGGAGTCTCCAGCTACGAGCAGTACTTC. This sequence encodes CASSQGLAGVSSYEQYF.

For the CDR3, the DNA is TGTGCCAGCACGAGCTCCTACAATGAGCAGTTCTTC. Amino acids: CASTSSYNEQFF. The chain carries TRBV27 and TRBJ2-1, with D unclear. The germline V and J ends were trimmed by 7 bases and 0 bases, with 4 bases remaining between them. This CDR3 is 12 amino acids long. Germline CDR1 reads MNHEY; CDR2 reads SMNVEV (reference sequence).

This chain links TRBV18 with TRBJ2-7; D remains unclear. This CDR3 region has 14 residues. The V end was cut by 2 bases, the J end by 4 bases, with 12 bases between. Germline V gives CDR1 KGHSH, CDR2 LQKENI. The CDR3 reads CASSPGPQSYEQYF. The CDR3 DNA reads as TGTGCCAGCTCACCAGGGCCGCAGAGTTACGAGCAGTACTTC.

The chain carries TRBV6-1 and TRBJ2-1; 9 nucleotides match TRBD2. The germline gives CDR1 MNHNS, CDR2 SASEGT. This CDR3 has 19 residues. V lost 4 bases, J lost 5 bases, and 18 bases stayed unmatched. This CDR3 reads CASSGVRGGPWRSNNEQFF. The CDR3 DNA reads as TGTGCCAGCAGTGGGGTGCGGGGGGGCCCATGGAGGTCCAACAATGAGCAGTTCTTC.

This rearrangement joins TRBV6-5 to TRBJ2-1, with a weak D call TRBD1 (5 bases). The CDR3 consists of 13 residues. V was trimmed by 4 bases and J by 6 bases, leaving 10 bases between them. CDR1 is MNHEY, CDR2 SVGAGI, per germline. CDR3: CASSFVQGNEQFF. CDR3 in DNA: TGTGCCAGCAGTTTCGTCCAGGGCAATGAGCAGTTCTTC.

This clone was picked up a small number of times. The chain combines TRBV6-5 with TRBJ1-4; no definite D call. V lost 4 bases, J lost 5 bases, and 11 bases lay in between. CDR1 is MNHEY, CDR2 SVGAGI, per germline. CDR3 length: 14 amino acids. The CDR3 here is CASSSNSRNEKLFF. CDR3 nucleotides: TGTGCCAGCAGTTCGAACAGCAGAAATGAAAAACTGTTTTTT.

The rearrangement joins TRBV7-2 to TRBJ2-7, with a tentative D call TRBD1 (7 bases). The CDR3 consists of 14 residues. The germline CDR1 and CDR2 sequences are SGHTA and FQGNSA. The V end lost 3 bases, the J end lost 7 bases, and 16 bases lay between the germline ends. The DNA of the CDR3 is TGTGCCAGCAGCTTCGCAGGGGGGATAAGTGAGCAGTACTTC. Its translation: CASSFAGGISEQYF.

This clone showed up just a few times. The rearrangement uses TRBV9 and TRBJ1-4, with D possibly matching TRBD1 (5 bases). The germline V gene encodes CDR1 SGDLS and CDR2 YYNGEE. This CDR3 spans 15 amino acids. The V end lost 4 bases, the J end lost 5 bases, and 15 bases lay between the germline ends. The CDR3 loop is CASSTRGAPNEKLFF. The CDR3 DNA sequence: TGTGCCAGCAGCACCCGCGGGGCGCCGAATGAAAAACTGTTTTTT.

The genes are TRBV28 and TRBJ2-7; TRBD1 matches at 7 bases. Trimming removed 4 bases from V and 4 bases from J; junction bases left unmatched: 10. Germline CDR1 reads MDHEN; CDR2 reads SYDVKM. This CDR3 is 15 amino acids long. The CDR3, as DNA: TGTGCCAGCAGTTCACCCCAATCGGGACAGTACGAGCAGTACTTC. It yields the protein CASSSPQSGQYEQYF.

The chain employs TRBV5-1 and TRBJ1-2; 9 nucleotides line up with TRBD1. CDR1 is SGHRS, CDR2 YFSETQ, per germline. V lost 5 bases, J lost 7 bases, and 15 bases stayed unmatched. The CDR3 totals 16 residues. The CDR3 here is CASRTAGTGGASGYTF. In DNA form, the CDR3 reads TGCGCCAGCAGAACCGCCGGCACAGGGGGCGCATCTGGCTACACCTTC. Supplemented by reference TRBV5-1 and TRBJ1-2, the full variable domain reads KAGVTQTPRYLIKTRGQQVTLSCSPISGHRSVSWYQQTPGQGLQFLFEYFSETQRNKGNFPGRFSGRQFSNSRSEMNVSTLELGDSALYLCASRTAGTGGASGYTFGSGTRLTVV.

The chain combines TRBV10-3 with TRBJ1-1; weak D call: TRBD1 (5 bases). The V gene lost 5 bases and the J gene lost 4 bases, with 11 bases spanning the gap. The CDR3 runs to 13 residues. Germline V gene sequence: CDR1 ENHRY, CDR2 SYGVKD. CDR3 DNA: TGTGCCATCAGTACAGGAGTTAGCACTGAAGCTTTCTTT. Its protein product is CAISTGVSTEAFF.

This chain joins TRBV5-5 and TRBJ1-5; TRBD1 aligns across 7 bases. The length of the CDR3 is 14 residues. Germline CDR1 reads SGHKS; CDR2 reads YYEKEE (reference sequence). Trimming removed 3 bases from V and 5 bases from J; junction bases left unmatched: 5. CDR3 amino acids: CASSWGQGDQPQHF. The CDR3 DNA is TGTGCCAGCAGCTGGGGGCAGGGGGATCAGCCCCAGCATTTT.

CDR3 residues: CASNLDRAGSYGYTF. CDR3 in DNA: TGTGCCAGTAACCTGGACAGGGCCGGCAGCTATGGCTACACCTTC. The chain uses TRBV19 and TRBJ1-2; 8 positions agree with TRBD1. The germline gives CDR1 LNHDA, CDR2 SQIVND (reference sequence). V lost 7 bases to trimming and J lost 4 bases; unmatched junction nucleotides: 11. The CDR3 loop spans 15 amino acids.

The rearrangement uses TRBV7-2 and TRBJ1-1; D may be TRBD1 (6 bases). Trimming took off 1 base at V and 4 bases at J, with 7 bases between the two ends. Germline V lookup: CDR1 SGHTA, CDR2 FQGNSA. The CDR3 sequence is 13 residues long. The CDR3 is CASSLGTATEAFF. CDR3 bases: TGTGCCAGCAGCTTAGGGACAGCCACTGAAGCTTTCTTT.

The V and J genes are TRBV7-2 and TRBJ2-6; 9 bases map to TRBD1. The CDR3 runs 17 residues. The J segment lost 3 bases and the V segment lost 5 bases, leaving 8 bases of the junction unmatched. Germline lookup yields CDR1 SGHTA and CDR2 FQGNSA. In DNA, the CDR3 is TGTGCCAGCAGCGCCGGACAGGGGACCTTTGGGGCCAACGTCCTGACTTTC. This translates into CASSAGQGTFGANVLTF.

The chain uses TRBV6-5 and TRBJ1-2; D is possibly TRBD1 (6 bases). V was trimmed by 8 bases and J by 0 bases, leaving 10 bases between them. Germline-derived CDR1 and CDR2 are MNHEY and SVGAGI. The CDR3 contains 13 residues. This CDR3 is CASQGGANYGYTF. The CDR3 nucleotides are TGTGCCAGCCAAGGGGGGGCTAACTATGGCTACACCTTC.

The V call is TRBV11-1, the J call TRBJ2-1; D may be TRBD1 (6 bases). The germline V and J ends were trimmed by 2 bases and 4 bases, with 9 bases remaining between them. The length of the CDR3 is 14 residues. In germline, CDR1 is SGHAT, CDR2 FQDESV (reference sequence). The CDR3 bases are TGTGCCAGCAGCTTAATGACAGGTTACAATGAGCAGTTCTTC. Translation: CASSLMTGYNEQFF.

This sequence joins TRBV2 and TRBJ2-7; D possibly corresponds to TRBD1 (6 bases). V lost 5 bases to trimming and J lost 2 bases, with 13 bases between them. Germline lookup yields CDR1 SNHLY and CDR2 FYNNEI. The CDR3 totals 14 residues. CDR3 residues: CASSPGTPAYEQYF. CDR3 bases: TGTGCCAGCAGTCCCGGGACACCCGCCTACGAGCAGTACTTC.

This chain's CDR3 is CASSPNTGTIENEQYF. The CDR3 DNA reads TGTGCCAGCTCACCAAATACCGGGACTATTGAAAACGAGCAGTACTTC. V is TRBV18 and J is TRBJ2-7; 7 nucleotides align to TRBD2. This CDR3 is 16 amino acids long. V was pared by 2 bases and J by 5 bases, with 12 bases of the junction left unmatched. Per germline, CDR1 KGHSH and CDR2 LQKENI.

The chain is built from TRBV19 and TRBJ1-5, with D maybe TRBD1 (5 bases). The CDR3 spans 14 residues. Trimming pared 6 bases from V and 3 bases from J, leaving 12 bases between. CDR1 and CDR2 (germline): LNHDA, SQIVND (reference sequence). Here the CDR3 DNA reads TGTGCCAGTAGACGGGTAGGGGTCAATCAGCCCCAGCATTTT. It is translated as CASRRVGVNQPQHF.

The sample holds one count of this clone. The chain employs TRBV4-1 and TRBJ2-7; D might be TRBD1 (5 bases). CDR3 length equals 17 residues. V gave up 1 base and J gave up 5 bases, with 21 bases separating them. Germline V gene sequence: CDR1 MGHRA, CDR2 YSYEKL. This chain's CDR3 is CASSQGPLASLGHEQYF. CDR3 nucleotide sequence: TGCGCCAGCAGCCAAGGACCGTTGGCGAGCTTGGGGCACGAGCAGTACTTC.

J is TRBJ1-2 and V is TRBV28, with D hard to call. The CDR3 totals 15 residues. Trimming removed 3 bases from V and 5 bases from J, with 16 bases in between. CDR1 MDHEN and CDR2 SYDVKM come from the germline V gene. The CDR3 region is CASSLSIASGYGYTF. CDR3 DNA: TGTGCCAGCAGTTTGTCAATAGCCTCCGGATATGGCTACACCTTC.

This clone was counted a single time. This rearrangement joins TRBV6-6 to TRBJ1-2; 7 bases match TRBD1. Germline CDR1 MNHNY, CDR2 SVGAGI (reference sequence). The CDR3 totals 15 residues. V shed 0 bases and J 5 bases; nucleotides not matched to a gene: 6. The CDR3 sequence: CASSYSGDSTYGYTF. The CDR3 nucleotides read TGTGCCAGCAGTTACTCGGGGGACAGCACTTATGGCTACACCTTC.

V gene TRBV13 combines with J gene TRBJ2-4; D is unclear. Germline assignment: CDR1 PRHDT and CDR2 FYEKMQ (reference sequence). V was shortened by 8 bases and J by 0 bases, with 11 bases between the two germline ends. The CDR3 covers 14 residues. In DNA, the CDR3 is TGTGCCAGCGGGCAGAGTCTAGCCAAAAACATTCAGTACTTC. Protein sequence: CASGQSLAKNIQYF.

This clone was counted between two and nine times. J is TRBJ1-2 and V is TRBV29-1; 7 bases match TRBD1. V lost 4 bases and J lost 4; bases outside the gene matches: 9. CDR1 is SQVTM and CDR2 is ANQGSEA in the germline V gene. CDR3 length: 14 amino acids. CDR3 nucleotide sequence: TGCAGCGTTGCTGGGCCCCAGGGGGTCTATGGCTACACCTTC. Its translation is CSVAGPQGVYGYTF.

This CDR3 is CSASPDRTEPQHF. In nucleotides, the CDR3 is TGCAGTGCTAGTCCCGACAGAACGGAGCCCCAGCATTTT. The chain links TRBV20-1 to TRBJ1-5, with D tentatively TRBD1 (5 bases). The CDR3 is made up of 13 amino acids. V lost 3 bases and J 8 bases, leaving 14 bases between the germline ends. Germline V gene lookup returns CDR1 DFQATT and CDR2 SNEGSKA (reference sequence).

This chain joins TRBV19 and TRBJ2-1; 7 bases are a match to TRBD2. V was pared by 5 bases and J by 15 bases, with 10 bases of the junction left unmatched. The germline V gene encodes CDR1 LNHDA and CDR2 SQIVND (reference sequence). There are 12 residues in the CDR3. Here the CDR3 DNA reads TGTGCCAGTAGTGCCCGAGGGGAGGGAGGGTTCTTC. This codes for CASSARGEGGFF.

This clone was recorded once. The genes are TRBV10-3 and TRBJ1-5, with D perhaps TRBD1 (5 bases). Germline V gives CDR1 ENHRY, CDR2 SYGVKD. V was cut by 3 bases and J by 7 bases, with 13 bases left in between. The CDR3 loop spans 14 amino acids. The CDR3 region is CAISERGFDQPQHF. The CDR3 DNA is TGTGCCATCAGTGAAAGGGGATTCGACCAGCCCCAGCATTTT.

CDR3 nucleotides: TGTGCCAGCAGCCACCAGACAGCGAACACTGAAGCTTTCTTT. Its translation: CASSHQTANTEAFF. The chain couples TRBV7-9 to TRBJ1-1; tentative D call: TRBD1 (5 bases). The CDR3 extends over 14 amino acids. Trimming removed 5 bases from V and 1 base from J, with 11 bases in between. Germline CDR1 is SEHNR and CDR2 is FQNEAQ (reference sequence).

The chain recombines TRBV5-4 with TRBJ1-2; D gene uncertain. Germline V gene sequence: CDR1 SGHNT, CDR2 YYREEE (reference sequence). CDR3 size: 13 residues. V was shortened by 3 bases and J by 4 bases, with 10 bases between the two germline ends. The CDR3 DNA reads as TGTGCCAGCAGCTCCCAGGCGAGCTATGGCTACACCTTC. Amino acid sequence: CASSSQASYGYTF.

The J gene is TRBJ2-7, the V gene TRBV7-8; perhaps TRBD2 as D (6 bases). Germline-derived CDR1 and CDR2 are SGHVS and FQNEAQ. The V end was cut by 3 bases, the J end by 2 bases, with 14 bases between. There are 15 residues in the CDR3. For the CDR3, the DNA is TGTGCCAGCAGCTTCGGACTAACCGGTGCCTACGAGCAGTACTTC. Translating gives CASSFGLTGAYEQYF. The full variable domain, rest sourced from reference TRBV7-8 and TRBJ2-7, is GAGVSQSPRYKVAKRGQDVALRCDPISGHVSLFWYQQALGQGPEFLTYFQNEAQLDKSGLPSDRFFAERPEGSVSTLKIQRTQQEDSAVYLCASSFGLTGAYEQYFGPGTRLTVT.